Listed here is a single T cell receptor (beta chain). Its antigen is currently not known. Base quality data are lacking; no much larger clone is found one base away. The time point label here, explained by the study, means: pre-sensitization, week 0. This specimen's treatment or condition label, per the study, means: therapeutic diphenylcyclopropenone sensitization with weekly scalp DPC. At every patch-test visit, the blood draw took place before the patch test was put on. Eligible patients were aged 18 to 70, diagnosed with alopecia, deemed suitable for DPC therapy, and excluded if pregnant. Total RNA was extracted from unfractionated whole blood collected in Tempus Blood RNA tubes. These data are taken from a study of human T cells and chemical hapten exposure listed by TCRdb under 2021. Background for the entire study: For sensitization, 2% DPC in acetone was applied to a roughly 2 cm by roughly 2 cm area of upper inner arm skin. The patient cohort, mostly female, included alopecia areata with under or over 50% scalp involvement, alopecia totalis and alopecia universalis. In alopecia patients, the study followed how the peripheral blood TCR repertoire changed in vivo over primary and secondary sensitization to diphenylcyclopropenone (DPC), a hapten. Throughout the roughly 25-week study period, patients were also given weekly therapeutic DPC doses on the scalp. Patch testing was performed on the upper back with Finn chambers containing 0.01% DPC, and the patch tests were scored after 6 days according to International Contact Dermatitis Research Group standards. Libraries were pooled for sequencing, and variation in per-sample TCR yields was attributed mainly to small differences in library volumes within the pool. About 30 alopecia patients provided blood for TCR sequencing at one to four time points (pre-sensitization, 2, 6 and 24 weeks). Blood samples were taken from patients before sensitization (week 0) and at 2, 6 and about 24 weeks after DPC sensitization.

Libraries came from RACE. TCRdb records NextSeq 500 as the sequencer. Library preparation attached unique molecular identifiers to individual cDNA molecules for quantitative, reproducible TCR counting. From each blood RNA sample, both TCR alpha and TCR beta chains were sequenced. The authors processed their data as follows. A median of roughly 100,000 TCRs per sample was observed, with a range of roughly 23,224 to 700,000. V, J and CDR3 annotation of the TCR reads was performed with the Decombinator software suite. Every sample was subsampled to the same number of TCRs (28,000) for the PS versus PT1 abundance plots. Expanded TCRs were defined as absent before sensitization and observed at least eight times at the 2-week time point. TCRdb's own reprocessing of the public reads used fastp at Q25 and MiXCR and kept productive beta chains. One record per CDR3 amino acid sequence lists the most common genes and DNA. These V and J calls are TCRdb output, not the study's own analysis. The sample table lists roughly 380,000 distinct CDR3 sequences, less than 6.5% of them with a count of one. The ten largest clones capture just over 2.5% of the sample.

The study at large found these results: Significantly more large CDR3 similarity clusters were formed by expanded TCRs than by pre-sensitization or healthy control sets, consistent with antigen-driven responses. A positive correlation was found between the number of PT1 expanded TCRs and patch test score, with significance reached at thresholds 8, 16 and 32 but not 4. DPC sensitization did not change the number of TCRs with a frequency above 1 in 1000, and there was no evidence of changes in global repertoire structure. All patients had alopecia, a presumed autoimmune disease, so their immune response might differ from that of healthy individuals. Repeated subsampling changed both the strength of the expansion versus patch-test correlation and the threshold at which the correlation became significant.

The CDR3 sequence holds 18 residues, the cysteine and phenylalanine included. Only CDR3 DNA is held: 54 bases, read in frame from base 1. The germline V gene (reference sequence) supplies CDR1 GTSNPN and CDR2 SVGIG. Germline trimming: 0 bases from V, 0 bases from J; junction bases outside gene matches: 7. Rearrangement joined TRBV30 to TRBJ2-2; TRBD2 matches 10 bases in the middle. This TCR derives from a woman in her forties or fifties with alopecia areata. Some clones in this sample may be carry-over from other donors' samples. Here the sequenced sample was whole blood, taken in connection with sensitization to the hapten diphenylcyclopropenone (DPC). In nucleotide form, the sequence is TGTGCCTGGAGTGTACAGCGAACTAGCGGGACGAACACCGGGGAGCTGTTTTTT. This gives the protein CAWSVQRTSGTNTGELFF.